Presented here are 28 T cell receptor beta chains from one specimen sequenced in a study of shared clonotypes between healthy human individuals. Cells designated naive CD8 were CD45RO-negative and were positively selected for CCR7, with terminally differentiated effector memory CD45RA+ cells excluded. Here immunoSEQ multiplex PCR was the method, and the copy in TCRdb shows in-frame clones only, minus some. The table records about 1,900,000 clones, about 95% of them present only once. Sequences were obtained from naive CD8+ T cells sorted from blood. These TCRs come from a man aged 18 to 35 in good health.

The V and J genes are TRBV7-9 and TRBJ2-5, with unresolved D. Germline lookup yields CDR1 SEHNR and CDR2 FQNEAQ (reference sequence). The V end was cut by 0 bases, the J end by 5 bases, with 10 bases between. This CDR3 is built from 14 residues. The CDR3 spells CASSLAGMRETQYF. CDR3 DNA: TGTGCCAGCAGCTTAGCAGGGATGAGGGAGACCCAGTACTTC.

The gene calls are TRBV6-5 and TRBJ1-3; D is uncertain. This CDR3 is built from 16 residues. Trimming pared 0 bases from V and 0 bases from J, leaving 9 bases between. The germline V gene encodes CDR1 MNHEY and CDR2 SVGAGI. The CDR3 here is CASSYSTTFSGNTIYF. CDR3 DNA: TGTGCCAGCAGTTACTCGACTACCTTCTCTGGAAACACCATATATTTT.

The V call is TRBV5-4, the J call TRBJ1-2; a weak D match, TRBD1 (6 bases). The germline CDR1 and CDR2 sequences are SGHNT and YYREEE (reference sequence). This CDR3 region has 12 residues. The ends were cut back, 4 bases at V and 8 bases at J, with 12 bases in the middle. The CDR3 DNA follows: TGTGCCAGCAGCAACAGCGGGGGCGGCTACACCTTC. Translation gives CASSNSGGGYTF.

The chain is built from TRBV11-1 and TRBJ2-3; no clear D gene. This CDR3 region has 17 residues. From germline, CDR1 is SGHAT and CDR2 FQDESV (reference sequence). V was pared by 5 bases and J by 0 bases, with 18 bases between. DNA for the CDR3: TGTGCCAGCAGCCCCCCTTTGACGGGCTCTAGCACAGATACGCAGTATTTT. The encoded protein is CASSPPLTGSSTDTQYF.

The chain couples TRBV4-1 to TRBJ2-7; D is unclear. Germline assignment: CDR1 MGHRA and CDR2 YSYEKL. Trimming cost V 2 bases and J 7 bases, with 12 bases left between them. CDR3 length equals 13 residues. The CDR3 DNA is TGCGCCAGCAGCCAAACAAATTGGAAGGAGCAGTACTTC. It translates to CASSQTNWKEQYF.

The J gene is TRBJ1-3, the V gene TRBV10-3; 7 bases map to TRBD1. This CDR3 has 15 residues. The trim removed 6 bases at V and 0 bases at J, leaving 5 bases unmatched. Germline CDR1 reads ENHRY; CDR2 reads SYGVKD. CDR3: CAIRGGDSSGNTIYF. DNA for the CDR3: TGTGCCATCAGAGGGGGGGACAGCTCTGGAAACACCATATATTTT.

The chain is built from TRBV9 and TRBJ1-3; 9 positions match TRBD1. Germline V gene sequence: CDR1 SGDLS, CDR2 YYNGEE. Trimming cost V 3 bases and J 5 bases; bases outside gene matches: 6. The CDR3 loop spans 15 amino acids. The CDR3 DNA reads TGTGCCAGCAGCGGGGGACAGGGTAATAGAAACACCATATATTTT. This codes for CASSGGQGNRNTIYF.

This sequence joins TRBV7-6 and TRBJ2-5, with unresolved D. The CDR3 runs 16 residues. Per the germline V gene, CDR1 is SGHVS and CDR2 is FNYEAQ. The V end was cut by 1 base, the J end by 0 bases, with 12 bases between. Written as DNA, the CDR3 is TGTGCCAGCAGCTTAGGAGTCAGATCCTACCAAGAGACCCAGTACTTC. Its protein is CASSLGVRSYQETQYF. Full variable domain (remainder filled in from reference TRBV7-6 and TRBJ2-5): GAGVSQSPRYKVTKRGQDVALRCDPISGHVSLYWYRQALGQGPEFLTYFNYEAQQDKSGLPNDRFSAERPEGSISTLTIQRTEQRDSAMYRCASSLGVRSYQETQYFGPGTRLLVL.

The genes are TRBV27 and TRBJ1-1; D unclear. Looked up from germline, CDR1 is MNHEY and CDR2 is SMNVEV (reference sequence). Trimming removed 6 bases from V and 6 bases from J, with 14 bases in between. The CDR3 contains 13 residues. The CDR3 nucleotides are TGTGCCAGCAGCCGCAATTTGCGTTCTGAAGCTTTCTTT. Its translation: CASSRNLRSEAFF.

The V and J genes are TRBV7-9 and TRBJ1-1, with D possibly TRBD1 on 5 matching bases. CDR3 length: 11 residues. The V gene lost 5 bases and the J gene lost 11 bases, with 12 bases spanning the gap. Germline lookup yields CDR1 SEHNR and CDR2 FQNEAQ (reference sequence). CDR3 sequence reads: CASSPGTRAFF. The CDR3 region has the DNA TGTGCCAGCAGCCCCGGGACCAGGGCTTTCTTT.

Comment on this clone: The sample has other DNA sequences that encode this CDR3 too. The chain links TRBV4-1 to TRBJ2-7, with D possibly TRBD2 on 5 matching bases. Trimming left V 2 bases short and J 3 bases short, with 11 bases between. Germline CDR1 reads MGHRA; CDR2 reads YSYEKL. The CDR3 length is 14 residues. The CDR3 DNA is TGCGCCAGCAGCCAACGGACGGGGAGCTACGAGCAGTACTTC. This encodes CASSQRTGSYEQYF.

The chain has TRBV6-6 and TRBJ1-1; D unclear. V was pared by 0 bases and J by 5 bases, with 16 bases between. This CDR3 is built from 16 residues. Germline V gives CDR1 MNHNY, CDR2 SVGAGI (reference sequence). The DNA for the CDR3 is TGTGCCAGCAGTTACTCGTTTGAACACCCGGGAACTGAAGCTTTCTTT. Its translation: CASSYSFEHPGTEAFF.

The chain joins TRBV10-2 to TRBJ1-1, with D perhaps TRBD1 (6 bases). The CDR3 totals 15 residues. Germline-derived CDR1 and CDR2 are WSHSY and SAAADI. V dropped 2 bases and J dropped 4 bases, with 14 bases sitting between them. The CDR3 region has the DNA TGCGCCAGCAGTGAGCTGTTGGGGGCTAGCACTGAAGCTTTCTTT. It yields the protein CASSELLGASTEAFF.

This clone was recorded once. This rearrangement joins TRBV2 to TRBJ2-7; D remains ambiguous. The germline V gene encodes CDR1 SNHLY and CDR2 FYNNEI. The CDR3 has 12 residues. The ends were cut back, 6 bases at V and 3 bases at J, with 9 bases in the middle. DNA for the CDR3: TGTGCCAGCAGACAGATTCTCTACGAGCAGTACTTC. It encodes CASRQILYEQYF. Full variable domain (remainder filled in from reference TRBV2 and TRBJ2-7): EPEVTQTPSHQVTQMGQEVILRCVPISNHLYFYWYRQILGQKVEFLVSFYNNEISEKSEIFDDQFSVERPDGSNFTLKIRSTKLEDSAMYFCASRQILYEQYFGPGTRLTVT.

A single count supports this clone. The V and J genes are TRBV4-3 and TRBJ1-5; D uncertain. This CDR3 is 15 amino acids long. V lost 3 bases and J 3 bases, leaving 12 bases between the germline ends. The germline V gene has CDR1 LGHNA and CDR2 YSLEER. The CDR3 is CASSQRWAANQPQHF. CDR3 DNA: TGCGCCAGCAGCCAGAGGTGGGCAGCCAATCAGCCCCAGCATTTT.

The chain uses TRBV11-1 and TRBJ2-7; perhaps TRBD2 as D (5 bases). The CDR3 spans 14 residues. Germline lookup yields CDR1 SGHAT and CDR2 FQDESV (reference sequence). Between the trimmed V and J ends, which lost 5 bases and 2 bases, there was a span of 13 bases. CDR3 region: CASSGRGLPYEQYF. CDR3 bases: TGTGCCAGCAGCGGGAGAGGCCTACCCTACGAGCAGTACTTC.

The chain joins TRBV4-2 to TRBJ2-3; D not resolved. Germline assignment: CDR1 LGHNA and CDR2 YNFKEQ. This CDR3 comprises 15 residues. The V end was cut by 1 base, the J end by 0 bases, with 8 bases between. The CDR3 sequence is CASSQAVPSTDTQYF. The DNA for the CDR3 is TGTGCCAGCAGCCAAGCGGTACCTAGCACAGATACGCAGTATTTT.

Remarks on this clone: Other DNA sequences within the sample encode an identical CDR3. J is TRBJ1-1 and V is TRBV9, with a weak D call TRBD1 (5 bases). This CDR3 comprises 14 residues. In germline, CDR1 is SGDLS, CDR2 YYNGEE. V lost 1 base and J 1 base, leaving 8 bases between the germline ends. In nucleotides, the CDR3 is TGTGCCAGCAGCGTATCAACAGGGAACACTGAAGCTTTCTTT. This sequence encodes CASSVSTGNTEAFF. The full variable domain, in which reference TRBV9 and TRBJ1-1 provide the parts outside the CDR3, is DSGVTQTPKHLITATGQRVTLRCSPRSGDLSVYWYQQSLDQGLQFLIQYYNGEERAKGNILERFSAQQFPDLHSELNLSSLELGDSALYFCASSVSTGNTEAFFGQGTRLTVV.

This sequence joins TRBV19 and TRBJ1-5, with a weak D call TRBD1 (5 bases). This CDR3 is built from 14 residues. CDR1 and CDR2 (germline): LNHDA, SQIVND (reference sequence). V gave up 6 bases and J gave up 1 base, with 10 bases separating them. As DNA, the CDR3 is TGTGCCAGTAGCAGCCGGGACAGCAATCAGCCCCAGCATTTT. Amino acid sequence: CASSSRDSNQPQHF.

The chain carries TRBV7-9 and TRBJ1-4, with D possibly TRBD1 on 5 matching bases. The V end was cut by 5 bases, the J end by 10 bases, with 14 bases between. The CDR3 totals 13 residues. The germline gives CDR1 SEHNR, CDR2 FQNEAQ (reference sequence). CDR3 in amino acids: CASSPGPGGKLFF. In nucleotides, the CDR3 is TGTGCCAGCAGCCCCGGACCGGGGGGAAAACTGTTTTTT.

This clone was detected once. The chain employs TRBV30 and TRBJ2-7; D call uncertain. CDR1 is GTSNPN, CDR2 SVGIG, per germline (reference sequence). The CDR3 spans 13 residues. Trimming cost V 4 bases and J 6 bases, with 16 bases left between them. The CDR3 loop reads CAWTNGLGGEQYF. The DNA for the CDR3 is TGTGCCTGGACCAATGGGCTAGGTGGCGAGCAGTACTTC.

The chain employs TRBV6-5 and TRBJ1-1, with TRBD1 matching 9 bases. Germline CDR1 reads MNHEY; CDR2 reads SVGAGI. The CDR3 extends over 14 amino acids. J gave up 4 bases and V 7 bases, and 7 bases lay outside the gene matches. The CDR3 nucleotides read TGTGCCAGCACCACAGGGGGCTTTGGCACTGAAGCTTTCTTT. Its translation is CASTTGGFGTEAFF.

CDR3 DNA sequence: TGCAGCTGTCGAGGATACGAGTACAATGAGCAGTTCTTC. It encodes CSCRGYEYNEQFF. The chain couples TRBV29-1 to TRBJ2-1; D unresolved. The CDR3 is made up of 13 amino acids. The germline CDR1 and CDR2 sequences are SQVTM and ANQGSEA. V was cut by 8 bases and J by 4 bases, with 15 bases left in between.

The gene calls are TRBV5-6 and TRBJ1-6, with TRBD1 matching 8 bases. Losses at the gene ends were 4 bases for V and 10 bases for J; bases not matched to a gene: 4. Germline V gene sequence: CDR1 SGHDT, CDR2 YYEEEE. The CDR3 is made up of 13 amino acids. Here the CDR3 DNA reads TGTGCCAGCAGCCATGGGACAGGCTCACCCCTCCACTTT. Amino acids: CASSHGTGSPLHF.

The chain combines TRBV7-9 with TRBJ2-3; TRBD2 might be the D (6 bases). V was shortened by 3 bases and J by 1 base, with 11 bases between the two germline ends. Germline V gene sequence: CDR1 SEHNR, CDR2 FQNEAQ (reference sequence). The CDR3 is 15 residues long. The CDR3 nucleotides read TGTGCCAGCAGCTTGGAGGGGTCGGGCACAGATACGCAGTATTTT. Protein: CASSLEGSGTDTQYF. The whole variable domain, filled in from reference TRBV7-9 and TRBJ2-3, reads DTGVSQNPRHKITKRGQNVTFRCDPISEHNRLYWYRQTLGQGPEFLTYFQNEAQLEKSRLLSDRFSAERPKGSFSTLEIQRTEQGDSAMYLCASSLEGSGTDTQYFGPGTRLTVL.

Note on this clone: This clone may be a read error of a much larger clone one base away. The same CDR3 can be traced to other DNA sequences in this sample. CDR3 sequence: CASSVGQGAYEQYF. DNA for the CDR3: TGTGCCAGCAGCGTAGGACAGGGGGCGTACGAGCAGTACTTC. The gene calls are TRBV9 and TRBJ2-7; TRBD1 agrees at 10 bases. V lost 0 bases to trimming and J lost 4 bases; unmatched junction nucleotides: 1. Germline V CDR1 and CDR2: SGDLS, YYNGEE. The CDR3 length is 14 residues. Drawing the rest from reference TRBV9 and TRBJ2-7, the complete variable domain is DSGVTQTPKHLITATGQRVTLRCSPRSGDLSVYWYQQSLDQGLQFLIQYYNGEERAKGNILERFSAQQFPDLHSELNLSSLELGDSALYFCASSVGQGAYEQYFGPGTRLTVT.

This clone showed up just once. Written as DNA, the CDR3 is TGTGCCAGCAGCTCCGGGGCCGCAACTAATGAAAAACTGTTTTTT. Amino acids: CASSSGAATNEKLFF. The chain combines TRBV11-2 with TRBJ1-4; perhaps TRBD1 as D (5 bases). The CDR3 has 15 residues. With 4 bases removed from V and 0 bases from J, the gap between germline ends came to 9 bases. CDR1 is SGHAT and CDR2 is FQNNGV in the germline V gene.

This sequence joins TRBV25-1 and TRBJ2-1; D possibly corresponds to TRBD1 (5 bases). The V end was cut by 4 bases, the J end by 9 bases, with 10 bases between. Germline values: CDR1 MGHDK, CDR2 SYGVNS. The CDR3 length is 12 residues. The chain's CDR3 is CASSAQGAEQFF. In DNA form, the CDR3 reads TGTGCCAGCAGTGCACAAGGGGCTGAGCAGTTCTTC. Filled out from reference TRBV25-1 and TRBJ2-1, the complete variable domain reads EADIYQTPRYLVIGTGKKITLECSQTMGHDKMYWYQQDPGMELHLIHYSYGVNSTEKGDLSSESTVSRIRTEHFPLTLESARPSHTSQYLCASSAQGAEQFFGPGTRLTVL.